The 8 T cell receptor beta chains given below trace back to one sample, sequenced in a study of T cell repertoires in cytomegalovirus infection. A single record per CDR3 protein comes from TCRdb applying MiXCR to the reads. The sample yields about 310,000 distinct CDR3 sequences, roughly 25% seen once. No cognate antigen is known for these TCRs. Here the sequenced sample was cultured PBMCs, taken from culture after CMV antigen stimulation. Receptor source: a human donor in good health (CMV status not recorded). Some clones in this sample may be carry-over from other donors' samples.

The J gene is TRBJ2-7, the V gene TRBV5-4; tentative D call: TRBD2 (5 bases). The length of the CDR3 is 13 residues. V was cut by 7 bases and J by 0 bases, with 11 bases left in between. The germline V gene has CDR1 SGHNT and CDR2 YYREEE (reference sequence). CDR3 sequence reads: CASGVDYSYEQYV. For the CDR3, the DNA is TGTGCCAGCGGCGTAGACTACTCCTACGAGCAGTACGTC.

The sample holds many counts of this clonotype. This rearrangement joins TRBV7-2 to TRBJ2-1; 7 bases fit TRBD2. The CDR3 runs to 15 residues. Germline V gene sequence: CDR1 SGHTA, CDR2 FQGNSA. Trimming cost V 1 base and J 12 bases; bases outside gene matches: 12. CDR3 sequence: CASSLEPAASGGQFF. CDR3 nucleotide sequence: TGTGCCAGCAGCTTAGAGCCAGCCGCCTCGGGAGGGCAGTTCTTC. Using reference TRBV7-2 and TRBJ2-1 for the parts outside the CDR3, the full variable domain is GAGVSQSPSNKVTEKGKDVELRCDPISGHTALYWYRQSLGQGLEFLIYFQGNSAPDKSGLPSDRFSAERTGGSVSTLTIQRTQQEDSAVYLCASSLEPAASGGQFFGPGTRLTVL.

V usage is TRBV6-1 and J usage is TRBJ2-2; either TRBD1 or TRBD2 may fit D (5 bases each). CDR3 size: 14 residues. The germline gives CDR1 MNHNS, CDR2 SASEGT. Deletions cut 0 bases from V and 6 bases from J, with 8 bases between. CDR3 sequence reads: CASSEAMGAGELFF. Here the CDR3 DNA reads TGTGCCAGCAGTGAAGCCATGGGGGCCGGGGAGCTGTTTTTT.

The gene calls are TRBV13 and TRBJ2-7; D is perhaps TRBD2 (6 bases). Germline CDR1 and CDR2: PRHDT and FYEKMQ (reference sequence). V lost 5 bases and J 0 bases, leaving 14 bases between the germline ends. The CDR3 loop spans 15 amino acids. CDR3 nucleotides: TGTGCCAGCAGCGCAAATATAGCGGCCTCCTACGAGCAGTACGTC. Encoded protein: CASSANIAASYEQYV.

In this sample, this clonotype turned up many times. This sequence joins TRBV7-2 and TRBJ2-1; no firm D call. V gave up 1 base and J gave up 5 bases, with 9 bases separating them. Germline CDR1 SGHTA, CDR2 FQGNSA. This CDR3 comprises 14 residues. The chain's CDR3 is CASSLEPGHNEQFF. CDR3 bases: TGTGCCAGCAGCTTAGAACCCGGCCACAATGAGCAGTTCTTC.

There are a few counts of this clonotype. This chain connects TRBV9 to TRBJ2-3; tentative D call: TRBD2 (6 bases). The CDR3 sequence is 16 residues long. Trimming took off 0 bases at V and 6 bases at J, with 17 bases between the two ends. The germline V gene has CDR1 SGDLS and CDR2 YYNGEE. The CDR3 DNA sequence: TGTGCCAGCAGCGTAGCTGGCGGGAACCTCAGGGATACGCAGTATTTT. Its protein product is CASSVAGGNLRDTQYF.

This clonotype was seen only a few times. The gene calls are TRBV5-1 and TRBJ2-1; D unresolved. CDR1 is SGHRS, CDR2 YFSETQ, per germline. The CDR3 contains 17 residues. V gave up 0 bases and J gave up 0 bases, with 13 bases separating them. DNA of the CDR3: TGCGCCAGCAGCTTGGAAGGGTCGCGGAGCTCCTACAATGAGCAGTTCTTC. This codes for CASSLEGSRSSYNEQFF.

This clonotype has only one observation. A read error is possible here, since a much larger clone lies one base away. The genes are TRBV7-2 and TRBJ2-6; D possibly corresponds to TRBD1 (5 bases). Per the germline V gene, CDR1 is SGHTA and CDR2 is FQGNSA. The length of the CDR3 is 12 residues. The CDR3 DNA is TGTGCCAGCTCCCCTGGGGCCGACGTCCTGACTTTC. It translates to CASSPGADVLTF.